There are many counts of the clone carrying this TCR beta chain. These data come from a study of glioma-infiltrating T cells. Amplification of TCR alpha and beta CDR3 regions from RNA used iRepertoire nested multiplex PCR. TCRdb processed the multiplex PCR reads anew with MiXCR; each CDR3 protein has one entry. The data contain fewer than 90,000 distinct CDR3 sequences, approximately 22% of them seen just once; the ten biggest clones take up 6.7%. The CDR3 has 14 amino acids. V lost 3 bases to trimming and J lost 0 bases, with 8 bases between them. The clonotype was recovered from a human donor with low-grade glioma or glioblastoma, undergoing nonglioma brain surgery, or in good health (not recorded which). V usage is TRBV12-3 or TRBV12-4 and J usage is TRBJ1-1; the D is unclear. The specimen sequenced was glioma tissue, nonneoplastic brain tissue, or PBMCs (not recorded which). DNA of the CDR3: TGTGCCAGCAGTTTTCGCAACATGAACACTGAAGCTTTCTTT. It encodes CASSFRNMNTEAFF.